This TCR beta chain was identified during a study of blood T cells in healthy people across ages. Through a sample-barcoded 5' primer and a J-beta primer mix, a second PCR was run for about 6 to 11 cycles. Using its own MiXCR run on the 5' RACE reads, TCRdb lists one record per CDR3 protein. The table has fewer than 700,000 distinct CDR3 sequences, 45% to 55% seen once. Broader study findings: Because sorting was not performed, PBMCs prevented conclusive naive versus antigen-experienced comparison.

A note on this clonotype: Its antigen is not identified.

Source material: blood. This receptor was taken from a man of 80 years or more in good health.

The CDR3 DNA reads as TGCGCCAGCAGCTTGGACGTAGCGCTAGCCTACAATGAGCAGTTCTTC. Translation gives CASSLDVALAYNEQFF. The chain is built from TRBV5-1 and TRBJ2-1, with a possible D match to TRBD2 (5 bases). CDR1 is SGHRS and CDR2 is YFSETQ in the germline V gene. Deletions cut 0 bases from V and 2 bases from J, with 12 bases between. This CDR3 is built from 16 residues.